This entry concerns a single T cell receptor beta chain. In its sample, this clone was seen once. It lacks a known antigen. No much larger clonotype is one base removed from it; base qualities were not supplied. This specimen comes from a study of radiation and T cells in renal cell carcinoma (dated by TCRdb to the early 2020s). About the investigation overall: Samples were obtained from a clinical trial, in which 15 Gy stereotactic body radiation therapy was delivered to primary renal cell carcinomas and nephrectomy was performed 4 weeks later. In total, about 50 samples, comprising roughly 25 tumors and around 27 peripheral blood samples, were subjected to TCR beta sequencing. In the approximately 53 samples combined, 4,016,671 unique CDR3 nucleotide sequences were found, encoding 2.5 million to 3 million unique CDR3 amino acid sequences. Points the paper makes about the study in general: In blood, the top tumor clonotypes increased from baseline to 2 weeks after radiation and then shrank by 4 weeks, which suggests a temporary expansion of tumor-resident clones. Tracking of blood repertoire dynamics stopped at roughly four weeks after treatment, with no follow-up past that point. With a single-armed trial design, the study had no way to address how radiation dose or scheduling affects the TCR repertoire. No pretreatment tumor biopsies were available, so the baseline intratumoral presence of clonotypes could not be determined.

This specimen's time point label, per the study, means: blood 2 weeks post-SBRT. The label giving this sample's treatment or condition can be read as: 15 Gy SBRT to primary tumor, nephrectomy 4 weeks later. To follow tumor-enriched clonotypes, serial peripheral blood was collected from radiation-treated patients at baseline and at 2 weeks and 4 weeks after SBRT. Every patient's renal cell carcinoma showed clear cell pathology. The QIAamp DNA Blood Mini Kit (Qiagen) was used to prepare genomic DNA for TCR sequencing. Only samples passing all quality control checks were included in the analyses. The CDR3 goes from the cysteine to the phenylalanine over 13 residues. The entry retains the CDR3 DNA only, 39 bases that are in frame from base 1. The germline V gene gives CDR1 as MNHNS and CDR2 as SASEGT. V was cut back by 7 bases and J by 4 bases, leaving a gap of 10 bases between them. TCR beta libraries were generated from genomic DNA with the immunoSEQ kit, following the manufacturer's recommendations. For library preparation, a first multiplex PCR was performed with proprietary primers, followed by a second PCR in which unique barcodes were added, and bead cleanups were performed after each round. Each sample batch included a kit-provided positive control reaction and a negative control reaction. The final libraries were assessed on an Agilent 4200 TapeStation D1000 ScreenTape, pooled by volume, and quantified by qPCR. Sequencing was performed on an Illumina NextSeq500 with a MidOutput 150-cycle cartridge, and 156 Read1 and 15 Index1 cycles were run with kit custom primers. The pooled library was loaded at around 1 pM, and roughly 18% PhiX control was spiked in. Per the authors' processing: The vendor-processed data were analyzed in R, and a clonotype was defined as all T cells that share the same CDR3 nucleotide sequence. In the clone abundance analyses, frequencies were normalized to the 10,000 most abundant clones in each sample. Public T cell clones, which averaged fewer than five per sample, were excluded before analysis. An abundance difference of at least 32-fold between compartments was the criterion for calling clonotypes tumor-enriched or baseline blood-enriched. A beta-binomial differential abundance model was used to identify clonotypes that were expanded or contracted between blood time points. The Baroni-Urbani and Buser coefficient was used to measure tumor-blood repertoire similarity, and groups were compared with two-tailed Wilcoxon tests in R. TCRdb mirrors the immuneACCESS table, restricted to in-frame sequences. Some clones are absent from its copies; in checked studies, under half trace to an unresolved V gene, and the reason for the others is unknown. V, J and clone size are those of that table, while D and trimming were read from the DNA. The sample includes roughly 140,000 clones, with about nine tenths observed a single time. The ten top clones hold roughly 13% of the sample.

Sequenced material: blood, taken from a patient whose treatment included radiotherapy and nephrectomy. This receptor was taken from a woman between 45 and 65 years old with renal cell carcinoma. The chain is encoded by TRBV6-1 joined to TRBJ1-4; the D gene is perhaps TRBD1, from 5 matching bases. The bases read TGTGCCAGCACCGGACACCTTAATGAAAAACTGTTTTTT. It translates to CASTGHLNEKLFF.